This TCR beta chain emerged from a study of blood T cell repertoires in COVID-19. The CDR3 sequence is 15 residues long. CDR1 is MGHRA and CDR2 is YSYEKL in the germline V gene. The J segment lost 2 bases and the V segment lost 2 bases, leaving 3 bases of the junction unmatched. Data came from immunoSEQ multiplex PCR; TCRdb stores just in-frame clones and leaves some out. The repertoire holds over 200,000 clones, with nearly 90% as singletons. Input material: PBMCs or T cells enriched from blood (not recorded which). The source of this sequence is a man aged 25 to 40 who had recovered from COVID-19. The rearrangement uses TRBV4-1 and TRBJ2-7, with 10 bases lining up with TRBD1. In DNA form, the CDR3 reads TGCGCCAGCAGCCAATCCGGGACAGGGGCCTACGAGCAGTACTTC. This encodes CASSQSGTGAYEQYF.